This is a list of T cell receptor beta chains from one sample in a study of immune heterogeneity within non-small cell lung tumors. TCRdb reanalysed the multiplex PCR reads using MiXCR and keeps one entry per CDR3 protein. Among more than 9,500 distinct CDR3 sequences, roughly a fifth were seen once, and the ten largest hold roughly 4.5%. Sequenced material: lung tumor tissue. Source of these receptors: a man aged 55 to 70 with non-small cell lung cancer. Each CDR3 is given with its conserved first and last residue. D genes are given only for firm matches. Expanded clones get a size class; other rows say once, few or many, or leave the size out.

D,J,V,size,DNA,CDR3
TRBD1,TRBJ1-3,TRBV5-1,few,TGCGCCAGCAGCTCTCAGGGGGCTATATCTGGAAACACCATATATTTT,CASSSQGAISGNTIYF
-,TRBJ1-1,TRBV4-1,few,TGCGCCAGCAGCCAAGATTTGACGACGAACACTGAAGCTTTCTTT,CASSQDLTTNTEAFF
-,TRBJ2-5,TRBV19,medium-sized,TGTGCCAGTAGTCTCGCGTCCTCCGGGGCAGAGACCCAGTACTTC,CASSLASSGAETQYF
TRBD1,TRBJ1-6,TRBV30,-,TGTGCCTGGAAAGGGACAGACAATTCACCCCTCCACTTT,CAWKGTDNSPLHF
-,TRBJ2-2,TRBV5-1,-,TGCGCCAGCAGCGCCGAGATCCCCGGGGAGCTGTTTTTT,CASSAEIPGELFF
-,TRBJ2-7,TRBV6-1,medium-sized,TGTGCCAGCACAAATTGGGCGGCCTACGAGCAGTACTTC,CASTNWAAYEQYF
-,TRBJ1-1,TRBV6-1,few,TGTGCCAGCAGTGAAAGGGGCAGGAACACTGAAGCTTTCTTT,CASSERGRNTEAFF
-,TRBJ2-6,TRBV12-3/TRBV12-4,many,TGTGCCAGCAGGATAGGGGGAGCAGGGGCCAACGTCCTGACTTTC,CASRIGGAGANVLTF
-,TRBJ1-2,TRBV2,many,TGTGCCAGCAGTGAATCGGACGGCCTTTGCTACACCTTC,CASSESDGLCYTF
-,TRBJ2-7,TRBV29-1,-,TGCAGCGTTGTGGTCGGGAACAGCTACGAGCAGTACTTC,CSVVVGNSYEQYF
-,TRBJ2-2,TRBV6-1,once,TGTGCCAGCAGTGAGGGGGGCGTCACCGGGGAGCTGTTTTTT,CASSEGGVTGELFF
TRBD2,TRBJ2-1,TRBV20-1,medium-sized,TGCAGTGCTGTCGCCGGGACTACCACGAGGAATGAGCAGTTCTTC,CSAVAGTTTRNEQFF
-,TRBJ1-1,TRBV6-2/TRBV6-3,-,TGTGCCAGCAGTTACTCGGGGGCGTACACTGAAGCTTTCTTT,CASSYSGAYTEAFF
TRBD1,TRBJ2-3,TRBV20-1,many,TGCAGTGCAGAGGGACAGGGGCGCAGCACAGATACGCAGTATTTT,CSAEGQGRSTDTQYF
-,TRBJ1-2,TRBV20-1,-,TGCAGTGTTAGAGAAGCAGGAACCGGCTACACCTTC,CSVREAGTGYTF
-,TRBJ1-1,TRBV12-3/TRBV12-4,few,TGTGCCAGCAGTTTAAGGTTGGCCAGCACTGAAGCTTTCTTT,CASSLRLASTEAFF
-,TRBJ2-7,TRBV19,medium-sized,TGTGCCAGTAGTGTCAGGGGAGGTTACGAGCAGTACTTC,CASSVRGGYEQYF
TRBD2,TRBJ2-3,TRBV7-2,few,TGTGCCAGCAGCCCGAGGCGCAGACTAGCGGGAGGGACAGATACGCAGTATTTT,CASSPRRRLAGGTDTQYF
-,TRBJ2-7,TRBV27,medium-sized,TGTGCCAGCAGTTTATCGATACTTGCGGAGCAGTACTTC,CASSLSILAEQYF
-,TRBJ2-3,TRBV25-1,many,TGTGCCAGCAGTGACCCCTCGGGACTTACAGATACGCAGTATTTT,CASSDPSGLTDTQYF
TRBD2,TRBJ2-7,TRBV24-1,medium-sized,TGTGCCACCAGTGACCCCGGGACTAGCGGGCTCGGGGAGCAGTACTTC,CATSDPGTSGLGEQYF
-,TRBJ2-3,TRBV9,-,TGTGCCAGCAGCGTAAATCCTAGTCCAGATACGAAGTATTTT,CASSVNPSPDTKYF
TRBD2,TRBJ2-7,TRBV19,medium-sized,TGTGCCAGTAGAACCGGGACTAGCGGGACTTACGAGCAGTACTTC,CASRTGTSGTYEQYF
-,TRBJ2-1,TRBV19,medium-sized,TGTGCCAGTAGTATCGGGCAGAACAATGAGCAGTTCTTC,CASSIGQNNEQFF
-,TRBJ1-1,TRBV7-9,few,TGTGCCAGCAGGGCGGGGCCTAACACTGAAGCTTTCTTT,CASRAGPNTEAFF
TRBD1,TRBJ2-5,TRBV19,-,TGTGCCAGTAGTATGGGGGACAGAGGGGGTCCGGGGACCCAGTACTTC,CASSMGDRGGPGTQYF
-,TRBJ1-1,TRBV27,medium-sized,TGTGCCAGCAGTTTAACAGCCCTCAACACTGAAGCTTTCTTT,CASSLTALNTEAFF
-,TRBJ2-1,TRBV6-1,medium-sized,TGTGCCACCTTGAGCGGTAGGGGGAGAAACAATGAGCAGTTCTTC,CATLSGRGRNNEQFF
TRBD2,TRBJ2-3,TRBV6-1,medium-sized,TGTGCCAGCAGTTCGTGGACTAGCCCTAGCACAGATACGCAGTATTTT,CASSSWTSPSTDTQYF
TRBD1,TRBJ2-1,TRBV19,medium-sized,TGTGCCAGTAGTATAAAACGGACAGGGGACGGGAATGAGCAGTTCTTC,CASSIKRTGDGNEQFF
TRBD2,TRBJ2-1,TRBV15,-,TGTGCCACCAGCAGGGGGAGCGGGACCGAGCAGTTCTTC,CATSRGSGTEQFF
TRBD1,TRBJ1-6,TRBV7-3,-,TGTGCCAGCAGCCAGGGGGCAGGGGCTTCACCCCTCCACTTT,CASSQGAGASPLHF
-,TRBJ1-4,TRBV27,medium-sized,TGTGCCAGCAGTTGGGCCAGGAATGAAAAACTGTTTTTT,CASSWARNEKLFF
-,TRBJ1-5,TRBV19,medium-sized,TGTGCCAGTAGGGCGGGTCGGGATAGCAATCAGCCCCAGCATTTT,CASRAGRDSNQPQHF
-,TRBJ1-5,TRBV9,few,TGTGCCAGCAGCGTAGCTGGAGGGGTTGACCAGCCCCAGCATTTT,CASSVAGGVDQPQHF
TRBD1,TRBJ1-1,TRBV6-4,few,TGTGCCAGCAGTTCGACAGGGCTGAACACTGAAGCTTTCTTT,CASSSTGLNTEAFF
-,TRBJ1-6,TRBV2,-,TGTGCCAGCAGGGGGGACAATTCACCCCTCCACTTT,CASRGDNSPLHF
TRBD1,TRBJ1-5,TRBV6-1,few,TGTGCCAGCAGACAGGGGTCGGGCAATCAGCCCCAGCATTTT,CASRQGSGNQPQHF
TRBD2,TRBJ2-1,TRBV12-5,few,TGTGCTAGTGTCCTGAGGGGAGCGGGGGCCTACAATGAGCAGTTCTTC,CASVLRGAGAYNEQFF
TRBD2,TRBJ2-1,TRBV5-1,-,TGCGCCAGCAGCTTGGGGACTAGCGGATACAATAAGCAGTTCTTC,CASSLGTSGYNKQFF
-,TRBJ2-1,TRBV28,medium-sized,TGTGCCCGAATTCAGGGGCTTTGGACTGAGCAGTTCTTC,CARIQGLWTEQFF
-,TRBJ2-2,TRBV18,medium-sized,TGTGCCAGCCCACGGGGAGCCGGCGGGGAGCTGTTTTTT,CASPRGAGGELFF
-,TRBJ2-7,TRBV5-1,-,TGTGCCAGCAGCTTAGCAGAACGACAGGGAGGCTACGAGCAGTACTTC,CASSLAERQGGYEQYF